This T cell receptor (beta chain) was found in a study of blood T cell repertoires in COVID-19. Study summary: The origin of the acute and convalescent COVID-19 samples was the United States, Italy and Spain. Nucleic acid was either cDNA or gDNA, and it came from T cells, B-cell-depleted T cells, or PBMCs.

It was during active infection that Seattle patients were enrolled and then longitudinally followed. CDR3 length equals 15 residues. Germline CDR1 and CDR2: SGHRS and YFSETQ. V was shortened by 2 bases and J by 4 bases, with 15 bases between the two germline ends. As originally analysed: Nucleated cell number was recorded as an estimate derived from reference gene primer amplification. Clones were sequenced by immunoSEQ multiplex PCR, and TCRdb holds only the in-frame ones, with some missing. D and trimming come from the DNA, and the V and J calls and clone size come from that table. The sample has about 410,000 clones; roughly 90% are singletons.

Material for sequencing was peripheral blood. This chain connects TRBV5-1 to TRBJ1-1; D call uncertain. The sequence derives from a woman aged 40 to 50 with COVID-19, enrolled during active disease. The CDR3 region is CASSFGSLGGTEAFF. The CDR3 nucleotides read TGCGCCAGCAGCTTTGGTTCCCTGGGAGGCACTGAAGCTTTCTTT.